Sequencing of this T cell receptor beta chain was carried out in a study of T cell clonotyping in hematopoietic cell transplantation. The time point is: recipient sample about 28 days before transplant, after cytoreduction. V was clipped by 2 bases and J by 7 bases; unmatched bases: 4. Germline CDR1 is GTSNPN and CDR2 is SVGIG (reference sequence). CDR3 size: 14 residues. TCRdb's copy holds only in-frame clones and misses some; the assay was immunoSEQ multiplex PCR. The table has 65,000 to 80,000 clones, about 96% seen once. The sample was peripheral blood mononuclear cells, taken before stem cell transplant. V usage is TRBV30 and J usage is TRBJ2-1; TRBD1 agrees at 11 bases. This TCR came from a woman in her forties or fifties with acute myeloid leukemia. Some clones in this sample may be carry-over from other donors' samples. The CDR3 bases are TGTGCCTGGAGTCCGGGACAGGGGGGGAATGAGCAGTTCTTC. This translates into CAWSPGQGGNEQFF.